Below, 9 T cell receptor beta chains from the same sample are listed, as sequenced in a study of CD8 T cells in ankylosing spondylitis. Study-wide results and caveats: In ankylosing spondylitis blood, a motif of roughly eight highly homologous TCR beta variants appeared characteristic.

One entry per CDR3 protein results from TCRdb running MiXCR on the 5' RACE reads. The table has hundreds of thousands of distinct CDR3 sequences, about 10% seen once. No antigen has been identified for these receptors. The sample taken for sequencing was blood, either unsorted or a sorted T cell fraction (not recorded which). The origin of the receptors is a male donor with ankylosing spondylitis.

This clonotype occurred many times. The chain carries TRBV9 and TRBJ1-1; D is unresolved. The CDR3 runs 13 residues. Trimming removed 0 bases from V and 0 bases from J, with 3 bases in between. Germline V lookup: CDR1 SGDLS, CDR2 YYNGEE. The DNA of the CDR3 is TGTGCCAGCAGCGTAGACGTGAACACTGAAGCTTTCTTT. It specifies CASSVDVNTEAFF. Complete variable domain (other parts from reference TRBV9 and TRBJ1-1): DSGVTQTPKHLITATGQRVTLRCSPRSGDLSVYWYQQSLDQGLQFLIQYYNGEERAKGNILERFSAQQFPDLHSELNLSSLELGDSALYFCASSVDVNTEAFFGQGTRLTVV.

This chain links TRBV27 with TRBJ2-1; 7 nucleotides line up with TRBD2. CDR1 and CDR2 from the germline V gene are MNHEY and SMNVEV (reference sequence). V lost 7 bases to trimming and J lost 7 bases; unmatched junction nucleotides: 7. This CDR3 contains 13 residues. The CDR3 here is CASTLSGGNEQFF. The CDR3 coding sequence is TGTGCCAGCACCTTATCCGGGGGGAATGAGCAGTTCTTC.

In this sample, this clonotype turned up many times. The chain combines TRBV20-1 with TRBJ2-3; 7 bases fit TRBD2. CDR1 and CDR2 (germline): DFQATT, SNEGSKA (reference sequence). J lost 3 bases, V lost 7 bases, and 7 bases had no gene match. The CDR3 is 13 amino acids. The CDR3 sequence: CSVSPSGTDTQYF. In nucleotides, the CDR3 is TGCAGTGTTAGTCCTAGCGGAACAGATACGCAGTATTTT.

This clonotype occurred many times. The chain joins TRBV7-2 to TRBJ2-7, with TRBD1 identical over 8 bases. This CDR3 comprises 14 residues. The germline V gene encodes CDR1 SGHTA and CDR2 FQGNSA. Germline trimming cut 1 base from V and 5 bases from J; bases unmatched to any gene: 4. The CDR3 coding sequence is TGTGCCAGCAGCTTAGGGCAACAGGGGGACGAGCAGTACTTC. It translates to CASSLGQQGDEQYF.

The gene calls are TRBV7-2 and TRBJ2-3; D is uncertain. Trimming cost V 5 bases and J 1 base, with 13 bases left between them. The germline V gene has CDR1 SGHTA and CDR2 FQGNSA. This CDR3 has 15 amino acids. CDR3 loop: CASSHGGKGTDTQYF. The CDR3 bases are TGTGCCAGCAGCCACGGTGGTAAGGGCACAGATACGCAGTATTTT.

This clonotype was observed a handful of times. The CDR3 protein is CASTPTGGRNIQYF. CDR3 sequence (DNA): TGTGCCAGCACCCCAACAGGGGGCAGGAACATTCAGTACTTC. The rearrangement joins TRBV7-2 to TRBJ2-4; TRBD1 aligns across 9 bases. This CDR3 spans 14 amino acids. V dropped 7 bases and J dropped 7; count of bases not matched to a gene: 8. Germline V gene data show CDR1 as SGHTA and CDR2 as FQGNSA.

This clonotype was seen more than once but under ten times. The rearrangement uses TRBV24-1 and TRBJ2-1; the match to TRBD2 covers 8 bases. The CDR3 covers 14 residues. CDR1 and CDR2 (germline): KGHDR, SFDVKD. V lost 9 bases to trimming and J lost 8 bases; unmatched junction nucleotides: 11. The CDR3 sequence is CATRRSSGNYEQFF. CDR3 nucleotide sequence: TGTGCCACCCGTCGGAGTAGCGGGAACTATGAGCAGTTCTTC.

This clonotype turned up a few times. The chain joins TRBV7-9 to TRBJ1-1, with D possibly TRBD1 on 5 matching bases. CDR1 is SEHNR and CDR2 is FQNEAQ in the germline V gene (reference sequence). Trimming removed 5 bases from V and 3 bases from J, with 22 bases in between. This CDR3 contains 17 residues. The CDR3 sequence is CASSALPGYKRDTEAFF. CDR3 nucleotide sequence: TGTGCCAGCAGCGCACTCCCAGGGTACAAAAGGGACACTGAAGCTTTCTTT.

This clonotype has a count of ten or more. This chain uses TRBV29-1 with TRBJ2-3; 8 positions match TRBD1. V lost 6 bases to trimming and J lost 0 bases; unmatched junction nucleotides: 8. The CDR3 runs 15 residues. CDR1 is SQVTM, CDR2 ANQGSEA, per germline. CDR3 DNA sequence: TGCAGCGTCCCGCCCCGGACAGGGAGCACAGATACGCAGTATTTT. This translates into CSVPPRTGSTDTQYF.